Sequencing of this T cell receptor beta chain was carried out in a study of blood T cell repertoires in COVID-19. Across the study: The United States, Italy and Spain were the sources of the acute and convalescent COVID-19 samples. T cells, B-cell-depleted T cells, or PBMCs provided the cDNA or gDNA that served as material.

The V gene lost 0 bases and the J gene lost 6 bases, with 11 bases spanning the gap. Looked up from germline, CDR1 is SGHAT and CDR2 is FQNNGV. The CDR3 sequence is 14 residues long. Profiled with immunoSEQ multiplex PCR; TCRdb holds only in-frame clones, not every one. The sample has over 55,000 clones; around nine tenths are singletons. Only one count was recorded for this clone. The sequence came from a human donor in a cohort sampled during active COVID-19. Sequencing was performed on peripheral blood. The chain recombines TRBV11-2 with TRBJ1-1; D gene unclear. CDR3 protein: CASSLDRSVAEAFF. As DNA, the CDR3 is TGTGCCAGCAGCTTAGATCGGAGTGTTGCTGAAGCTTTCTTT.